This T cell receptor (beta chain) is from a study of tumor-infiltrating lymphocytes in primary liver carcinoma. Looking at the study overall: Tumors were stage T1-T3 N0M0, about 4.2 to 11 cm across. Study-wide findings and caveats: Tumor samples exhibited a significantly greater top-250-clone fraction than blood samples (p = 0.039).

Priming with a constant-region primer yielded TCR beta cDNA from 500 ng total RNA. Investigators got TCR beta libraries out of three nested multiplex PCR rounds, done with slightly modified ARM-PCR. In the first two PCR rounds, TRBV1-TRBV30 forward primers were paired with a C-beta reverse primer, and each round lasted about 10 cycles. One entry per CDR3 protein results from TCRdb running MiXCR on the multiplex PCR reads. The sample has around 99,000 distinct CDR3 sequences; around 68% are singletons. For each extraction, RNA and DNA were obtained together from around 18-30 mg of unsorted bulk tissue. The germline V and J ends were trimmed by 1 base and 0 bases, with 13 bases remaining between them. This CDR3 spans 16 amino acids. Germline CDR1 reads SGHAT; CDR2 reads FQNNGV. As concerns this clonotype: Antigen specificity is unknown.

Sequencing was done on a sample of tumor-adjacent normal liver tissue. The chain joins TRBV11-2 to TRBJ2-7, with D perhaps TRBD2 (5 bases). This receptor was taken from a man aged 35 to 55 with primary liver carcinoma and hepatitis B virus infection. The CDR3, as DNA: TGTGCCAGCAGCTTAGTACCTAGCTGGCGCTCCTACGAGCAGTACTTC. Encoded protein: CASSLVPSWRSYEQYF.